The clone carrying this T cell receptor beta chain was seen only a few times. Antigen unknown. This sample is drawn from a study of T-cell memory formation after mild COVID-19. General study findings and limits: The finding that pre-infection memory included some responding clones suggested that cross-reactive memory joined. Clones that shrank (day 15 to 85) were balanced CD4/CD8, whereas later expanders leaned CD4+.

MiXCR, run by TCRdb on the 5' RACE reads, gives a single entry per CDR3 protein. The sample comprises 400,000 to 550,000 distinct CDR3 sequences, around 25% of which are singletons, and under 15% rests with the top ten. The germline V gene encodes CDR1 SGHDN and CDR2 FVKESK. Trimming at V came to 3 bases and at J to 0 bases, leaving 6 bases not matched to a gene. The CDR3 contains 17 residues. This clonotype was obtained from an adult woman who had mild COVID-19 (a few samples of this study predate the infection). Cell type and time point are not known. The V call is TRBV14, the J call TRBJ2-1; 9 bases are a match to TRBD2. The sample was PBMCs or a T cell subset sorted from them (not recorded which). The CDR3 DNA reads TGTGCCAGCAGCCACAGGGGCGGGAGGGCCTCCTACAATGAGCAGTTCTTC. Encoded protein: CASSHRGGRASYNEQFF.